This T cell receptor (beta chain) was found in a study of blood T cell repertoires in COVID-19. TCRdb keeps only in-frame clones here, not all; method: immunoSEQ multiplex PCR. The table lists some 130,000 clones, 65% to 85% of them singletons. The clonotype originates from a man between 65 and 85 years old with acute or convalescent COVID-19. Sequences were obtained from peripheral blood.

In DNA form, the CDR3 reads TGCAGCCTAATACAGGGGCAGCAGTTCTTC. This codes for CSLIQGQQFF. This chain joins TRBV20-1 and TRBJ2-1, with 7 bases lining up with TRBD1. There are 10 residues in the CDR3. The V gene's germline CDR1 is DFQATT and CDR2 SNEGSKA (reference sequence).